These 7 T cell receptor beta chains originate from one sample sequenced in a study of CD8+ T cells in alopecia areata. cDNA serving as the sequencing template came from extracted, reverse transcribed RNA. The assay was immunoSEQ multiplex PCR, and TCRdb's table has in-frame clones only and misses some. This sample has about 150,000 clones; 45% to 65% occur once, and the top ten carry about 15%. Treatment reported: oral pan-JAK inhibitor, 5-10 mg twice daily. Here the sequenced sample was CD8+ T cells sorted from blood, taken at week 4, from a patient treated with tofacitinib. The source is a human donor with alopecia areata.

J is TRBJ1-6 and V is TRBV5-1; a weak D match, TRBD1 (6 bases). Trimming removed 4 bases from V and 10 bases from J, with 12 bases in between. CDR3 size: 13 residues. Germline V gene lookup returns CDR1 SGHRS and CDR2 YFSETQ. The CDR3 DNA sequence: TGCGCCAGCAGCCCCAGGGGAGAATCACCCCTCCACTTT. Its translation: CASSPRGESPLHF.

The chain joins TRBV27 to TRBJ2-7; 9 bases map to TRBD1. Germline trimming cut 4 bases from V and 4 bases from J; bases unmatched to any gene: 5. CDR3 length: 14 amino acids. Germline V lookup: CDR1 MNHEY, CDR2 SMNVEV (reference sequence). The CDR3 region is CASSSGTGYYEQYF. The DNA of the CDR3 is TGTGCCAGCAGTTCCGGGACAGGGTATTACGAGCAGTACTTC.

The J gene is TRBJ2-4, the V gene TRBV25-1; 11 bases are shared with TRBD1. The CDR3 has 15 amino acids. The germline V gene encodes CDR1 MGHDK and CDR2 SYGVNS. Unmatched junction bases numbered 7, after V lost 3 bases and J lost 9 bases. CDR3 bases: TGTGCCAGCAGTGAGGGGGGACAGGGGGAGAGCATTCAGTACTTC. Protein product: CASSEGGQGESIQYF.

This clone came up a few times. The CDR3 DNA sequence: TGTGCCAGCGCCAGCGTGGGCCTACAAGAGACCCAGTACTTC. Residues: CASASVGLQETQYF. The chain recombines TRBV27 with TRBJ2-5; no firm D call. The CDR3 contains 14 residues. V was pared by 8 bases and J by 2 bases, with 15 bases between. Germline V lookup: CDR1 MNHEY, CDR2 SMNVEV (reference sequence).

The gene calls are TRBV15 and TRBJ2-3; D uncertain. Trimming stripped 3 bases from V and 2 bases from J, with 15 bases between. The CDR3 contains 16 residues. Germline CDR1 is LNHNV and CDR2 is YYDKDF (reference sequence). In nucleotides, the CDR3 is TGTGCCACCAGCAGTGAAAGACGGCTGATCACAGATACGCAGTATTTT. As protein: CATSSERRLITDTQYF.

This clone was recorded a few times. The chain recombines TRBV4-1 with TRBJ1-1; TRBD1 is a possible D gene (5 bases). Trimming cost V 4 bases and J 4 bases, with 16 bases left between them. Germline V gene lookup returns CDR1 MGHRA and CDR2 YSYEKL. The CDR3 covers 15 residues. The CDR3 sequence: CASSLGEGLGTEAFF. As DNA, the CDR3 is TGCGCCAGCAGCCTGGGGGAGGGTTTGGGCACTGAAGCTTTCTTT.

The rearrangement joins TRBV15 to TRBJ1-1; D is unresolved. This CDR3 spans 12 amino acids. V dropped 5 bases and J dropped 2 bases, with 6 bases sitting between them. Germline V lookup: CDR1 LNHNV, CDR2 YYDKDF (reference sequence). The CDR3 DNA follows: TGTGCCACCAGCCTCATTAACACTGAAGCTTTCTTT. Encoded protein: CATSLINTEAFF.